These 13 T cell receptor beta chains were sequenced from one sample in a study of blood T cell repertoires in COVID-19. The table came from immunoSEQ multiplex PCR; TCRdb's copy has only in-frame clones and leaves some out. The repertoire holds about 280,000 clones, with 65% to 90% as singletons. Material: peripheral blood. The receptor set was obtained from a man between 50 and 59 years old with active or convalescent COVID-19.

V is TRBV6-1 and J is TRBJ2-1; TRBD2 aligns across 9 bases. CDR3 length: 15 amino acids. CDR1 is MNHNS, CDR2 SASEGT, per germline. V lost 0 bases and J lost 4; bases outside the gene matches: 1. The CDR3 sequence is CASSEATSGYNEQFF. In DNA form, the CDR3 reads TGTGCCAGCAGTGAAGCGACTAGCGGATACAATGAGCAGTTCTTC.

V is TRBV5-4 and J is TRBJ1-2; perhaps TRBD1 as D (5 bases). The V gene lost 3 bases and the J gene lost 0 bases, with 12 bases spanning the gap. Germline CDR1 reads SGHNT; CDR2 reads YYREEE (reference sequence). The length of the CDR3 is 15 residues. CDR3 coding DNA: TGTGCCAGCAGCTACCGGGGGACTCCTAACTATGGCTACACCTTC. Protein sequence: CASSYRGTPNYGYTF.

V is TRBV19 and J is TRBJ1-1; unclear D gene. Germline lookup yields CDR1 LNHDA and CDR2 SQIVND (reference sequence). Trimming removed 1 base from V and 3 bases from J, with 6 bases in between. The CDR3 loop spans 13 amino acids. The CDR3 is CASSIAPYTEAFF. The CDR3 bases are TGTGCCAGTAGTATAGCCCCCTACACTGAAGCTTTCTTT.

This clone has only a few counts. V usage is TRBV7-3 and J usage is TRBJ2-3; TRBD2 aligns across 8 bases. J gave up 2 bases and V 4 bases, and 20 bases lay outside the gene matches. The CDR3 has 20 residues. The germline V gene encodes CDR1 SGHTA and CDR2 FQGTGA. DNA for the CDR3: TGTGCCAGCAGCTACGAGATATCCATTTCCGGGACTAGGGTCACAGATACGCAGTATTTT. This sequence encodes CASSYEISISGTRVTDTQYF.

This clone was counted at least ten times. The chain joins TRBV3-1 (or the pseudogene TRBV3-2) to TRBJ1-1; possibly TRBD1 for D (5 bases). Deletions cut 1 base from V and 0 bases from J, with 12 bases between. This CDR3 has 16 residues. Per the germline V gene, CDR1 is LGHDT and CDR2 is YNNKEL (reference sequence). For the CDR3, the DNA is TGTGCCAGCAGCCAAGGGGGCTCTCGGATGAACACTGAAGCTTTCTTT. Its protein is CASSQGGSRMNTEAFF.

With regard to this clone: One end of the junction fails to match germline, which may point to a read error. The chain recombines TRBV12-3 or TRBV12-4 with TRBJ2-1, with D unclear. The CDR3 has 11 residues. CDR3 DNA: TGTGCCAGCAGTTTAGTCTCTAGTTTCGTCTTC. Translating gives CASSLVSSFVF.

This rearrangement joins TRBV29-1 to TRBJ2-3, with 9 bases that match TRBD2. CDR3 length: 15 residues. CDR1 SQVTM and CDR2 ANQGSEA come from the germline V gene. The junction had 9 bases not matched to a gene; V was cut back by 7 bases and J by 1 base. The CDR3: CSGRGGGRGTDTQYF. The CDR3 nucleotides read TGCAGCGGGCGTGGAGGCGGGAGGGGCACAGATACGCAGTATTTT.

The chain joins TRBV3-1 (or the pseudogene TRBV3-2) to TRBJ2-7; TRBD2 matches 9 bases. The germline gives CDR1 LGHDT, CDR2 YNNKEL (reference sequence). CDR3 length: 14 amino acids. With V trimmed by 0 bases and J by 8 bases, 5 bases remained unmatched. CDR3 coding DNA: TGTGCCAGCAGCCAAGATGCGACTAGCGGTAAGCAGTACTTC. Encoded protein: CASSQDATSGKQYF.

The V gene is TRBV10-2, the J gene TRBJ2-3; 9 bases agree with TRBD2. The V segment lost 6 bases and the J segment 5 bases; nucleotides outside the gene matches: 15. The CDR3 length is 17 residues. Germline assignment: CDR1 WSHSY and CDR2 SAAADI. The CDR3 protein is CASRTRYAGGAQDTQYF. The CDR3 nucleotides read TGCGCCAGCAGGACCCGCTACGCGGGAGGGGCCCAAGATACGCAGTATTTT.

This clone came up once. The chain uses TRBV27 and TRBJ1-2; tentative D call: TRBD1 (5 bases). The CDR3 consists of 13 residues. V was shortened by 3 bases and J by 5 bases, with 10 bases between the two germline ends. Germline-derived CDR1 and CDR2 are MNHEY and SMNVEV (reference sequence). In nucleotides, the CDR3 is TGTGCCAGCAGTTTGGGGGGTAGATATGGCTACACCTTC. Protein sequence: CASSLGGRYGYTF.

The chain uses TRBV3-1 (or the pseudogene TRBV3-2) and TRBJ2-5; 12 nucleotides line up with TRBD2. CDR1 and CDR2 from the germline V gene are LGHDT and YNNKEL (reference sequence). The CDR3 has 18 amino acids. Germline trimming cut 9 bases from V and 0 bases from J; bases unmatched to any gene: 14. The CDR3 spells CARGRGLAGRVYQETQYF. DNA for the CDR3: TGTGCCAGGGGCCGAGGACTAGCGGGAAGGGTCTACCAAGAGACCCAGTACTTC.

This chain joins TRBV2 and TRBJ1-1; D is unresolved. Trimming shortened V by 8 bases and J by 5 bases, and 9 bases separated the two germline ends. The germline CDR1 and CDR2 sequences are SNHLY and FYNNEI. This CDR3 region has 11 residues. The CDR3 region is CASQEWTEAFF. CDR3 sequence (DNA): TGTGCCAGCCAAGAGTGGACTGAAGCTTTCTTT.

This clone was seen only a few times. This chain uses TRBV28 with TRBJ1-3; TRBD1 matches 8 bases. This CDR3 spans 14 amino acids. Germline lookup yields CDR1 MDHEN and CDR2 SYDVKM. J lost 2 bases, V lost 6 bases, and 3 bases had no gene match. The CDR3 DNA sequence: TGTGCCAGCAGCCTGACAGGGGCTGGAAACACCATATATTTT. This encodes CASSLTGAGNTIYF.